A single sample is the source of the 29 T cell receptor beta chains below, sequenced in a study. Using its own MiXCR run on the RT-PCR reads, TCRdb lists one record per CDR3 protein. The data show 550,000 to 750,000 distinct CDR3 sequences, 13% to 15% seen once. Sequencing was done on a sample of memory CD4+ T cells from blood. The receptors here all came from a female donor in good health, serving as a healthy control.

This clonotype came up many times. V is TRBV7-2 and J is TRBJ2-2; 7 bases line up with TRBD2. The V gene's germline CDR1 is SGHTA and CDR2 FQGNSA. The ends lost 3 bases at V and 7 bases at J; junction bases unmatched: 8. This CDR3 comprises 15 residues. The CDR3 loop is CASSLSSWGGGELFF. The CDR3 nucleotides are TGTGCCAGCAGCTTGAGCTCCTGGGGGGGCGGGGAGCTGTTTTTT.

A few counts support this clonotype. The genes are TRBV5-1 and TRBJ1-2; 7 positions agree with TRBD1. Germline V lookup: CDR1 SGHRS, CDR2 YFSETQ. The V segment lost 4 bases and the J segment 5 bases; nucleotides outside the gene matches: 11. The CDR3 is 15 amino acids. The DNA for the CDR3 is TGCGCCAGCAGCGAAATGCTGGGACAGATGTATGGCTACACCTTC. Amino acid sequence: CASSEMLGQMYGYTF.

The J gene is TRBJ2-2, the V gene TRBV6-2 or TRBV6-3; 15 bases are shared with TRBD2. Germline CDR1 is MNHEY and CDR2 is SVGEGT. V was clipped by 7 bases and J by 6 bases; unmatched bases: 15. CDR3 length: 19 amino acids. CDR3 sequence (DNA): TGTGCCAGCACCGCGTCCGGACTAGCGGGAGGGTCAATGGCCGGGGAGCTGTTTTTT. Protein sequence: CASTASGLAGGSMAGELFF.

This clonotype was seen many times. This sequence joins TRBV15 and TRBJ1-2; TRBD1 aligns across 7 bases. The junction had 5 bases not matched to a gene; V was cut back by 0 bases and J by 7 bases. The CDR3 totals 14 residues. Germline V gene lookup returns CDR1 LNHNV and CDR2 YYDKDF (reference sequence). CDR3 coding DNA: TGTGCCACCAGCAGAGATCGGGCAGGGGGTGGCTACACCTTC. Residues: CATSRDRAGGGYTF.

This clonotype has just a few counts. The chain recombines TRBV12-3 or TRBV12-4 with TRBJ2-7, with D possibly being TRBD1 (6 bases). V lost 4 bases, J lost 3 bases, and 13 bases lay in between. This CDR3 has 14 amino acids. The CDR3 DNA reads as TGTGCCAGCAGTTCCTTGACAGGAGTCTACGAGCAGTACTTC. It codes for CASSSLTGVYEQYF.

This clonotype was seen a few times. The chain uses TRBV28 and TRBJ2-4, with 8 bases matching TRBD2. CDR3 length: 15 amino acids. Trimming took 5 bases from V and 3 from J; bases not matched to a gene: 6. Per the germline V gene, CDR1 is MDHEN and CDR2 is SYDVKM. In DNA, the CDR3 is TGTGCCAGCAGTGATAGCGGGAATGGCAAAAACATTCAGTACTTC. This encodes CASSDSGNGKNIQYF.

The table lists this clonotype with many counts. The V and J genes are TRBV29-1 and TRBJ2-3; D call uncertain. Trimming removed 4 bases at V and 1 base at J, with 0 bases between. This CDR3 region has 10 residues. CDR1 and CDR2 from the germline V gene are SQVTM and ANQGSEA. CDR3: CSVGTDTQYF. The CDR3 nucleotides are TGCAGCGTTGGCACAGATACGCAGTATTTT.

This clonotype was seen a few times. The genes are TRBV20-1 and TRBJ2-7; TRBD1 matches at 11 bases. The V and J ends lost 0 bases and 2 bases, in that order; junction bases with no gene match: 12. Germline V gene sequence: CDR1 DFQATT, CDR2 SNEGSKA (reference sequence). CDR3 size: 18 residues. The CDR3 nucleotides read TGCAGTGCTAGAGATCGCTCCATACCGGGACAGGGGGCCTACGAGCAGTACTTC. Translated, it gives CSARDRSIPGQGAYEQYF.

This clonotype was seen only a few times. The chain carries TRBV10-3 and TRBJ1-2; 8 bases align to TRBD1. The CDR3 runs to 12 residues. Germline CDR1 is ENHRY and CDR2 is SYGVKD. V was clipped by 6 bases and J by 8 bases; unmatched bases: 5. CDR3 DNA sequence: TGTGCCATCAGAAAGACAGGGGACGGCTACACCTTC. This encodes CAIRKTGDGYTF.

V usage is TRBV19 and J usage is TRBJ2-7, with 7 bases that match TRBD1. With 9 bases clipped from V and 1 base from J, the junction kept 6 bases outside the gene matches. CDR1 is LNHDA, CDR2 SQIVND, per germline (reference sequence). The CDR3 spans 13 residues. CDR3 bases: TGTGCCAGCGCGACAGGGAAATCCTACGAGCAGTACTTC. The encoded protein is CASATGKSYEQYF. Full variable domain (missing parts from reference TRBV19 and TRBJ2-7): DGGITQSPKYLFRKEGQNVTLSCEQNLNHDAMYWYRQDPGQGLRLIYYSQIVNDFQKGDIAEGYSVSREKKESFPLTVTSAQKNPTAFYLCASATGKSYEQYFGPGTRLTVT.

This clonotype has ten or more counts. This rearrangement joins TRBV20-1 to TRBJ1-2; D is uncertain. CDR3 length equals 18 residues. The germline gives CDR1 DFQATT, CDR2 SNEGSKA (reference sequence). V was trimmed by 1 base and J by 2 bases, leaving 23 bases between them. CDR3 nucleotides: TGCAGTGCTAGAGTGGAGGACCCGGGATGGGCGTCCAACTATGGCTACACCTTC. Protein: CSARVEDPGWASNYGYTF.

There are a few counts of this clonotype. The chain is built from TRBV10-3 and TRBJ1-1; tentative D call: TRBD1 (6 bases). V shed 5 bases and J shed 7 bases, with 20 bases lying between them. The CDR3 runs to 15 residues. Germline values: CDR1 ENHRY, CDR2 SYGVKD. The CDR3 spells CAISSSAGGRYEAFF. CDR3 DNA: TGTGCCATCAGTTCTTCCGCGGGGGGCAGATATGAAGCTTTCTTT.

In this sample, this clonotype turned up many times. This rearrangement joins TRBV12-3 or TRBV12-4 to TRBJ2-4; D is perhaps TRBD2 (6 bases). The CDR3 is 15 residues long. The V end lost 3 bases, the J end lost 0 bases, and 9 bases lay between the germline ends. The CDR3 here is CASSLEGSAKNIQYF. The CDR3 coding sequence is TGTGCCAGCAGTTTGGAGGGATCAGCCAAAAACATTCAGTACTTC.

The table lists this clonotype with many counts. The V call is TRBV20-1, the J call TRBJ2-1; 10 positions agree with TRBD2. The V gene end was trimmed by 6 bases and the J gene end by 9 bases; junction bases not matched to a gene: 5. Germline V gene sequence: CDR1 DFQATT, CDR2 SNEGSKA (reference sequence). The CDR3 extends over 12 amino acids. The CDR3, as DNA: TGCAGTGCGTTGGCTAGCGGGAGTGAGCAGTTCTTC. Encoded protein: CSALASGSEQFF.

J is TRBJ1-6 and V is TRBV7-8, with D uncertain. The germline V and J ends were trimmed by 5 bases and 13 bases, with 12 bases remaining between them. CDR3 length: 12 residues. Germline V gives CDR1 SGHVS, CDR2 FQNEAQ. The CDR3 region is CASSPAVFPLHF. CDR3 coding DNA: TGTGCCAGCAGCCCCGCAGTCTTTCCCCTCCACTTT.

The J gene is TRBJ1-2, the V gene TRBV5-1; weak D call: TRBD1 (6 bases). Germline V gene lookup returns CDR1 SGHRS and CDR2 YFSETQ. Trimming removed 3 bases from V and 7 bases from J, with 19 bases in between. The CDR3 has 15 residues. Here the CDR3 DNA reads TGCGCCAGCAGCTCCACTAAGGACAGCTTGGGTGGCTACACCTTC. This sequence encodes CASSSTKDSLGGYTF.

The CDR3 coding sequence is TGTGCCAGCAGCTTAGGCCCGGAACAAGTATTCCAGTACTTC. The encoded protein is CASSLGPEQVFQYF. This chain links TRBV7-2 with TRBJ2-5, with D unclear. The CDR3 runs 14 residues. The V gene's germline CDR1 is SGHTA and CDR2 FQGNSA. The V end lost 1 base, the J end lost 10 bases, and 16 bases lay between the germline ends.

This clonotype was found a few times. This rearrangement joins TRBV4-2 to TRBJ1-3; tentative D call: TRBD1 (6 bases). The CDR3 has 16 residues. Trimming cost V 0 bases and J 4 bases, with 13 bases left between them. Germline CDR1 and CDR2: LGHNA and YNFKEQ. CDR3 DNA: TGTGCCAGCAGCCAAGATGCAGGGGTGTGGGGAAACACCATATATTTT. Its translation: CASSQDAGVWGNTIYF.

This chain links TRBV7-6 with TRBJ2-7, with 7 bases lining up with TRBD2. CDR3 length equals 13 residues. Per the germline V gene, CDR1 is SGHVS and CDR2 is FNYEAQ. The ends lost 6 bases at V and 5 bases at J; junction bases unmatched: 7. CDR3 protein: CASRLAGDHEQYF. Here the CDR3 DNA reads TGTGCCAGCAGGCTTGCGGGGGACCACGAGCAGTACTTC.

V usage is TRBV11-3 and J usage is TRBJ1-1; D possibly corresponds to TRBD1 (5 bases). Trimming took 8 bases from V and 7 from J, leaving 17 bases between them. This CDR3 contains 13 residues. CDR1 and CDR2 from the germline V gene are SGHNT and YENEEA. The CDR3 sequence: CASGKGTAREAFF. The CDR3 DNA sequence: TGTGCCAGCGGAAAAGGGACGGCTCGTGAAGCTTTCTTT.

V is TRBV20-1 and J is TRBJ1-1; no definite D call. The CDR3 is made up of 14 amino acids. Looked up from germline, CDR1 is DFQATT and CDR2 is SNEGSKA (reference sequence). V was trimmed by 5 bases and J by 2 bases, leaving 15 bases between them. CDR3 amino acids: CSAGSPRVNTEAFF. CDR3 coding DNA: TGCAGTGCTGGTAGCCCGAGGGTCAACACTGAAGCTTTCTTT.

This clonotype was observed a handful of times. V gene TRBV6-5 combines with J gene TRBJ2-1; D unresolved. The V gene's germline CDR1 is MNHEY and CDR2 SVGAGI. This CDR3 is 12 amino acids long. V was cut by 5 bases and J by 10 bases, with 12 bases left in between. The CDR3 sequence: CASSRDLGEQFF. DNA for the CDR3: TGTGCCAGCAGTCGTGACTTGGGGGAGCAGTTCTTC.

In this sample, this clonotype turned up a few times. CDR3 loop: CASSPKTGPYEQYF. CDR3 nucleotide sequence: TGTGCCAGCAGTCCCAAGACAGGGCCCTACGAGCAGTACTTC. The rearrangement uses TRBV5-6 and TRBJ2-7; 7 bases match TRBD1. Germline lookup yields CDR1 SGHDT and CDR2 YYEEEE. CDR3 length equals 14 residues. J gave up 2 bases and V 5 bases, and 7 bases lay outside the gene matches. Drawing the rest from reference TRBV5-6 and TRBJ2-7, the complete variable domain is DAGVTQSPTHLIKTRGQQVTLRCSPKSGHDTVSWYQQALGQGPQFIFQYYEEEERQRGNFPDRFSGHQFPNYSSELNVNALLLGDSALYLCASSPKTGPYEQYFGPGTRLTVT.

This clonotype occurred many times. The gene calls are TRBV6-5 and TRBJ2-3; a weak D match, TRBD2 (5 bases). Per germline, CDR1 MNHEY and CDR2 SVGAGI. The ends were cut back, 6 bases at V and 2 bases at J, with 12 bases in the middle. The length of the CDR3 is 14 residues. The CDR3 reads CASSLGLDTDTQYF. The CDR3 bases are TGTGCCAGCAGCTTAGGACTTGACACAGATACGCAGTATTTT.

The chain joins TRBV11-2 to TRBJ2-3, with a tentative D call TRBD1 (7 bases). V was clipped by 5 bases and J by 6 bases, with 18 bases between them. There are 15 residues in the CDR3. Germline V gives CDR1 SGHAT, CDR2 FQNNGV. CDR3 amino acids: CASSKRQGGPDTQYF. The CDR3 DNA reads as TGTGCCAGCAGCAAAAGGCAGGGGGGCCCCGATACGCAGTATTTT.

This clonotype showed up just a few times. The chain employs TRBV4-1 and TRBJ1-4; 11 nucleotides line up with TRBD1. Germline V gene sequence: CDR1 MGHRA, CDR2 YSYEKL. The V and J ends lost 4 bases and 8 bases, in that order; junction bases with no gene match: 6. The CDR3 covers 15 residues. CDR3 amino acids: CASSRTGTGGEKLFF. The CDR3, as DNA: TGCGCCAGCAGCCGAACCGGGACAGGGGGAGAAAAACTGTTTTTT.

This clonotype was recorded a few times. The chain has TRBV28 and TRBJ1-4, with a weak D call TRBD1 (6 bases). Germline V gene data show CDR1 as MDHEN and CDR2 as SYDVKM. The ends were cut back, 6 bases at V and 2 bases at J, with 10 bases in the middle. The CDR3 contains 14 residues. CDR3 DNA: TGTGCCAGCAGGGAGGACAGCACTAATGAAAAACTGTTTTTT. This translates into CASREDSTNEKLFF. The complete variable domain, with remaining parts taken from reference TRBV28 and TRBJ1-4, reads DVKVTQSSRYLVKRTGEKVFLECVQDMDHENMFWYRQDPGLGLRLIYFSYDVKMKEKGDIPEGYSVSREKKERFSLILESASTNQTSMYLCASREDSTNEKLFFGSGTQLSVL.

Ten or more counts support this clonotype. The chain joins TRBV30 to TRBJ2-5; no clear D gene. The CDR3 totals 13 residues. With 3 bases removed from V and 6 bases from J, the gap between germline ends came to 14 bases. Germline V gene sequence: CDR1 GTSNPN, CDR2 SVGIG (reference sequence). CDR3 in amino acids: CAWSPEEAKTQYF. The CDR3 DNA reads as TGTGCCTGGAGCCCAGAGGAAGCAAAGACCCAGTACTTC.

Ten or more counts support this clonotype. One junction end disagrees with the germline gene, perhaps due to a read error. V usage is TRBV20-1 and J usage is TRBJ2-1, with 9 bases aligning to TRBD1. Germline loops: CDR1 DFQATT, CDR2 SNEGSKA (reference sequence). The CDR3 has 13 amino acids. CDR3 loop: CSASRTGEDSPSF. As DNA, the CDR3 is TGCAGTGCTTCTCGGACAGGGGAAGATTCCCCCTCCTTC.